This TCR beta chain was sequenced for a study of identical twins. Study-level points and caveats: Fewer insertions were carried by abundant cord blood beta clonotypes, but none was seen in memory repertoires.

Template switching added a universal primer binding site, and final cDNA carried unique molecular identifiers. MiXCR, applied by TCRdb to the 5' RACE reads, yields one record per CDR3 protein. The sample contains roughly 250,000 distinct CDR3 sequences, 11% to 15% of which appear only once. Germline CDR1 MDHEN, CDR2 SYDVKM. This CDR3 contains 15 residues. The V gene lost 2 bases and the J gene lost 0 bases, with 9 bases spanning the gap. This clonotype was seen repeatedly, ten times or more. Its antigen is still unknown. What was sequenced was memory (CD45RO+) T cells sorted from blood. The source is a woman in her late teens or twenties in good health. The V gene is TRBV28, the J gene TRBJ2-3; tentative D call: TRBD1 (6 bases). This CDR3 is CASSLAGASTDTQYF. The DNA for the CDR3 is TGTGCCAGCAGTTTAGCAGGGGCGAGCACAGATACGCAGTATTTT.